This passage covers 2 T cell receptor beta chains from one sample sequenced in a study of CD8 T cells in Susac syndrome. Random hexamers were used to reverse transcribe roughly 0.5 to 1 ug of RNA. TCRdb called the immunoSEQ multiplex PCR reads again in MiXCR, with one record for every CDR3 protein. The repertoire holds around 130,000 distinct CDR3 sequences, with about 90% as singletons. Source material: CD8+ T cells from PBMCs. The source of these receptors is a human donor with multiple sclerosis.

The chain carries TRBV29-1 and TRBJ2-7; D is uncertain. Looked up from germline, CDR1 is SQVTM and CDR2 is ANQGSEA. The CDR3 is 13 amino acids. V lost 4 bases and J lost 2, with 12 bases in between. CDR3 sequence reads: CSVVPDRTYEQYF. CDR3 DNA: TGCAGCGTTGTCCCCGATCGTACCTACGAGCAGTACTTC.

DNA of the CDR3: TGTGCCAGCAGCTTAATGGGGGATCTTCAAGAGACCCAGTACTTC. It yields the protein CASSLMGDLQETQYF. The chain couples TRBV11-2 to TRBJ2-5, with D perhaps being TRBD1 or TRBD2 (5 bases each). CDR1 is SGHAT and CDR2 is FQNNGV in the germline V gene. The CDR3 contains 15 residues. Trimming took 2 bases from V and 2 from J, leaving 12 bases between them.